One sample yielded the 16 T cell receptor beta chains listed below, sequenced in a study of cytomegalovirus exposure and HLA in healthy donors. PCR involved 60 Vbeta and 13 Jbeta primers. This table comes from immunoSEQ multiplex PCR, and its TCRdb copy is limited to in-frame clones, with some not included. This sample has about 150,000 clones, with roughly 9.6% found just once. The sample was PBMCs. The receptor source for this set is a woman in her thirties or forties in good health and CMV-seropositive.

This clone was recorded a few times. The chain employs TRBV2 and TRBJ2-5, with TRBD1 identical over 9 bases. The V gene's germline CDR1 is SNHLY and CDR2 FYNNEI. This CDR3 is built from 15 residues. The V gene end was trimmed by 7 bases and the J gene end by 3 bases; junction bases not matched to a gene: 9. The CDR3 sequence: CASKSGTGPEETQYF. The CDR3 DNA reads as TGTGCCAGCAAGAGCGGGACAGGGCCTGAAGAGACCCAGTACTTC.

The rearrangement links TRBV2 to TRBJ1-4; 10 bases match TRBD1. The CDR3 sequence is 17 residues long. Germline CDR1 and CDR2: SNHLY and FYNNEI. The junction had 14 bases not matched to a gene; V was cut back by 6 bases and J by 7 bases. CDR3 amino acids: CASRRNSMGTGAEKLFF. In nucleotides, the CDR3 is TGTGCCAGCAGAAGGAACAGTATGGGGACAGGGGCTGAAAAACTGTTTTTT.

Concerning this clone: Other DNA sequences from this sample encode an identical CDR3 as well. This chain connects TRBV7-6 to TRBJ2-7; 8 bases agree with TRBD1. After removal of 5 bases from V and 0 bases from J, the junction contained 6 bases not matched to a gene. This CDR3 is built from 15 residues. The germline V gene has CDR1 SGHVS and CDR2 FNYEAQ. The CDR3 region is CASSQGTGSSYEQYF. CDR3 nucleotide sequence: TGTGCCAGCAGCCAAGGGACAGGCAGCTCCTACGAGCAGTACTTC.

The V gene is TRBV5-4, the J gene TRBJ2-2; D is unclear. There are 13 residues in the CDR3. Germline V gene data show CDR1 as SGHNT and CDR2 as YYREEE (reference sequence). The V and J ends lost 4 bases and 4 bases respectively, with 8 bases between them. In DNA, the CDR3 is TGTGCCAGCAGCCCCCACAGCACCGGGGAGCTGTTTTTT. It is translated as CASSPHSTGELFF.

The chain uses TRBV4-1 and TRBJ1-2; 8 positions agree with TRBD1. Germline CDR1 and CDR2: MGHRA and YSYEKL. CDR3 length: 14 residues. Losses at the gene ends were 1 base for V and 4 bases for J; bases not matched to a gene: 2. The CDR3 loop is CASSQVGQVYGYTF. The CDR3 DNA reads TGCGCCAGCAGCCAAGTGGGACAGGTCTATGGCTACACCTTC.

In its sample, this clone was seen a few times. The rearrangement links TRBV6-6 to TRBJ2-1; 12 bases agree with TRBD2. The ends lost 9 bases at V and 10 bases at J; junction bases unmatched: 4. The germline V gene encodes CDR1 MNHNY and CDR2 SVGAGI (reference sequence). The CDR3 runs to 12 residues. CDR3 residues: CASGLAGKEQFF. The CDR3 DNA follows: TGTGCCAGTGGACTAGCGGGGAAAGAGCAGTTCTTC.

The rearrangement joins TRBV9 to TRBJ2-3; 9 bases fit TRBD1. CDR1 is SGDLS, CDR2 YYNGEE, per germline. The J segment lost 3 bases and the V segment lost 3 bases, leaving 11 bases of the junction unmatched. The CDR3 is 17 amino acids. The CDR3 region is CASSAWGETGGTDTQYF. The DNA of the CDR3 is TGTGCCAGCAGCGCATGGGGTGAGACAGGGGGAACAGATACGCAGTATTTT.

This clone was observed a handful of times. Germline is not matched at one junction end, which may reflect a read error. V and J are TRBV2 and TRBJ2-5, with D perhaps TRBD2 (5 bases). This CDR3 is 13 amino acids long. CDR1 is SNHLY and CDR2 is FYNNEI in the germline V gene. In DNA, the CDR3 is TGTGCCAGCGTTGCTTTCACGGGGAACACCCAGGACTTC. This sequence encodes CASVAFTGNTQDF. Complete variable domain (other parts from reference TRBV2 and TRBJ2-5): EPEVTQTPSHQVTQMGQEVILRCVPISNHLYFYWYRQILGQKVEFLVSFYNNEISEKSEIFDDQFSVERPDGSNFTLKIRSTKLEDSAMYFCASVAFTGNTQDFGPGTRLLVL.

The chain links TRBV7-9 to TRBJ1-2, with D tentatively TRBD1 (6 bases). V was shortened by 2 bases and J by 6 bases, with 13 bases between the two germline ends. The CDR3 totals 14 residues. The germline CDR1 and CDR2 sequences are SEHNR and FQNEAQ (reference sequence). The CDR3 loop reads CASSLMGPGDGYTF. The DNA for the CDR3 is TGTGCCAGCAGCTTAATGGGCCCAGGGGATGGCTACACCTTC.

This clone was seen a few times. The chain combines TRBV2 with TRBJ2-7, with a weak D call TRBD2 (6 bases). Germline-derived CDR1 and CDR2 are SNHLY and FYNNEI. The CDR3 has 12 amino acids. Between the trimmed V and J ends, which lost 7 bases and 0 bases, there was a span of 7 bases. The CDR3 DNA reads as TGTGCCAGCACGGGACTCTCCTACGAGCAGTACTTC. Protein product: CASTGLSYEQYF.

In this sample, this clone turned up a few times. The rearrangement joins TRBV9 to TRBJ1-1, with D uncertain. Germline CDR1 and CDR2: SGDLS and YYNGEE. The V gene lost 0 bases and the J gene lost 3 bases, with 12 bases spanning the gap. CDR3 length: 15 residues. The CDR3 loop is CASSVAPLADTEAFF. The CDR3 bases are TGTGCCAGCAGCGTAGCGCCCCTGGCCGACACTGAAGCTTTCTTT.

This clone was detected only a few times. J is TRBJ2-2 and V is TRBV4-3; D gene unclear. CDR3 length equals 14 residues. Germline values: CDR1 LGHNA, CDR2 YSLEER. With 1 base removed from V and 4 bases from J, the gap between germline ends came to 7 bases. CDR3 region: CASSQGQLTGELFF. CDR3 DNA sequence: TGCGCCAGCAGCCAAGGCCAACTCACCGGGGAGCTGTTTTTT.

This clone was picked up a small number of times. This chain links TRBV6-5 with TRBJ1-1, with unresolved D. CDR3 length: 11 amino acids. Germline assignment: CDR1 MNHEY and CDR2 SVGAGI. V lost 4 bases, J lost 2 bases, and 2 bases lay in between. The DNA of the CDR3 is TGTGCCAGCAGTTCTAACACTGAAGCTTTCTTT. It yields the protein CASSSNTEAFF.

The table lists this clone with a few counts. This rearrangement joins TRBV6-1 to TRBJ2-7, with a weak D call TRBD2 (6 bases). This CDR3 spans 13 amino acids. The germline V gene encodes CDR1 MNHNS and CDR2 SASEGT. Trimming cost V 5 bases and J 2 bases, with 10 bases left between them. The CDR3 bases are TGTGCCAGCAGTCCGCGGGGTCCCTACGAGCAGTACTTC. Encoded protein: CASSPRGPYEQYF.

The gene calls are TRBV27 and TRBJ2-7; 10 bases are a match to TRBD1. The CDR3 length is 16 residues. Trimming took 3 bases from V and 4 from J; bases not matched to a gene: 9. CDR1 MNHEY and CDR2 SMNVEV come from the germline V gene (reference sequence). The CDR3 spells CASSFLDRGRSYEQYF. CDR3 DNA: TGTGCCAGCAGTTTCCTAGACAGGGGGCGTAGTTACGAGCAGTACTTC.

This clone was detected only a few times. The V and J genes are TRBV5-6 and TRBJ1-1; a weak D match, TRBD1 (5 bases). Germline V gene data show CDR1 as SGHDT and CDR2 as YYEEEE. The CDR3 loop spans 14 amino acids. V was trimmed by 0 bases and J by 6 bases, leaving 12 bases between them. In DNA, the CDR3 is TGTGCCAGCAGCTTGGTCGGGGGAACATCTGAAGCTTTCTTT. Protein sequence: CASSLVGGTSEAFF. Full variable domain (rest looked up from reference TRBV5-6 and TRBJ1-1): DAGVTQSPTHLIKTRGQQVTLRCSPKSGHDTVSWYQQALGQGPQFIFQYYEEEERQRGNFPDRFSGHQFPNYSSELNVNALLLGDSALYLCASSLVGGTSEAFFGQGTRLTVV.